The 5 T cell receptor beta chains presented below share a single source sample, sequenced in a study of CD8+CD57+ T cells in acquired aplastic anemia (dated by TCRdb to the late 2010s). The listed sequencing device is Illumina HiSeq 2000. Genomic DNA was used as template for profiling of TCR beta VDJ combinations and CDR3 sequences. TCRdb cleaned the public reads at Q25 with fastp, built clones with MiXCR and kept in-frame beta chains. Each record represents a unique CDR3 protein, reported with the most common genes and DNA among its rows. Recorded for this sample are some 200,000 distinct CDR3 sequences; 34% of them occurred a single time. The top ten constitute more than 0.95% of the sample. Sequencing was performed on sorted CD4+, CD8+, or CD8+CD57+ T cells (not recorded which) from PBMCs. The receptors originated from a human donor in good health, serving as a control.

The chain joins TRBV5-4 to TRBJ2-2; D is ambiguous. Germline CDR1 and CDR2: SGHNT and YYREEE (reference sequence). The CDR3 sequence is 12 residues long. With 2 bases removed from V and 9 bases from J, the gap between germline ends came to 8 bases. This CDR3 reads CASSFISRELFF. The CDR3 DNA is TGTGCCAGCAGCTTCATCTCCAGGGAGCTGTTTTTT.

The gene calls are TRBV5-6 and TRBJ1-6; D is ambiguous. The germline gives CDR1 SGHDT, CDR2 YYEEEE. V shed 1 base and J shed 11 bases, with 10 bases lying between them. The CDR3 is made up of 13 amino acids. DNA of the CDR3: TGTGCCAGCAGCTTGAAACCTCCGGCACCCCTCCACTTT. It specifies CASSLKPPAPLHF.

This clonotype was seen many times. The chain is built from TRBV10-3 and TRBJ1-2; 7 bases match TRBD1. J gave up 1 base and V 7 bases, and 12 bases lay outside the gene matches. Germline CDR1 and CDR2: ENHRY and SYGVKD. This CDR3 contains 16 residues. The CDR3 region has the DNA TGTGCCATCAAGGGCGTAAGGGACAGAGATAACTATGGCTACACCTTC. This gives the protein CAIKGVRDRDNYGYTF.

The CDR3 is CASSSRVPDTQYF. Written as DNA, the CDR3 is TGTGCCAGCAGCTCAAGGGTTCCAGATACGCAGTATTTT. The rearrangement uses TRBV7-8 and TRBJ2-3, with D uncertain. This CDR3 has 13 residues. Germline CDR1 is SGHVS and CDR2 is FQNEAQ. The V end lost 4 bases, the J end lost 4 bases, and 9 bases lay between the germline ends.

This clonotype was observed a handful of times. The genes are TRBV3-1 and TRBJ2-1; D may correspond to TRBD1 or TRBD2 (5 bases each). The germline V gene encodes CDR1 LGHDT and CDR2 YNNKEL (reference sequence). The CDR3 totals 15 residues. V was shortened by 4 bases and J by 8 bases, with 18 bases between the two germline ends. CDR3 DNA sequence: TGTGCCAGCAGCCGATCCGGGACGAACCGCGATGAGCAGTTCTTC. It specifies CASSRSGTNRDEQFF.